Presented here are 8 T cell receptor beta chains from one specimen sequenced in a study of T cells in Graves' hyperthyroidism and ophthalmopathy. RNA transcripts served as the template for amplifying TCR beta CDR3 regions. The primer set for the first-round RT-PCR of the TCR CDR3 was HTBI. TCRdb reprocessed the multiplex PCR reads with MiXCR, giving one entry per CDR3 protein. The repertoire holds some 690,000 distinct CDR3 sequences, with roughly 17% as singletons. Input material: blood. Receptor source: a man aged 50 to 59 with Graves' hyperthyroidism.

This clonotype was observed at least ten times. This chain joins TRBV27 and TRBJ2-3, with TRBD1 as a possible D gene (6 bases). Germline CDR1 and CDR2: MNHEY and SMNVEV (reference sequence). The V end was cut by 7 bases, the J end by 1 base, with 9 bases between. The CDR3 extends over 13 amino acids. The CDR3 loop is CASNPGGTDTQYF. The CDR3, as DNA: TGTGCCAGCAATCCAGGGGGCACAGATACGCAGTATTTT.

This clonotype was counted many times. The CDR3 DNA is TGTGCCAGCAGTTTAGGAGGGGGCGCGGGTGAAAAACTGTTTTTT. Translating it yields CASSLGGGAGEKLFF. The chain has TRBV12-3 or TRBV12-4 and TRBJ1-4; 7 positions match TRBD1. The CDR3 is made up of 15 amino acids. After removal of 1 base from V and 7 bases from J, the junction contained 6 bases not matched to a gene.

This clonotype was counted only a few times. This chain uses TRBV6-1 with TRBJ1-3; D possibly corresponds to TRBD1 (6 bases). The CDR3 runs 13 residues. V gave up 11 bases and J gave up 4 bases, with 15 bases separating them. Germline lookup yields CDR1 MNHNS and CDR2 SASEGT. CDR3 protein: CAATNRAGNTIYF. The CDR3 nucleotides are TGTGCCGCCACAAACAGGGCAGGAAACACCATATATTTT.

Details on this clonotype: A much larger clone differs from this one at a single base, so this may be a read error. The chain is built from TRBV6-5 and TRBJ1-4, with 7 bases lining up with TRBD1. Germline V lookup: CDR1 MNHEY, CDR2 SVGAGI. The CDR3 loop spans 15 amino acids. The CDR3 coding sequence is TGTACCAGCAGTTACGGGAGGGGGCGCGTTGAAAAACTGTTTTTT. As protein: CTSSYGRGRVEKLFF.

This clonotype was counted ten times or more. The chain has TRBV27 and TRBJ2-7, with a weak D call TRBD2 (6 bases). The CDR3 runs 15 residues. With 5 bases removed from V and 1 base from J, the gap between germline ends came to 15 bases. The germline V gene has CDR1 MNHEY and CDR2 SMNVEV (reference sequence). CDR3 coding DNA: TGTGCCAGCAGTCCCGGGACTTTTATTTCCTACGAGCAGTACTTC. Its translation is CASSPGTFISYEQYF.

This clonotype was seen many times. The V call is TRBV18, the J call TRBJ1-2; TRBD1 is a possible D gene (6 bases). The CDR3 extends over 14 amino acids. Germline-derived CDR1 and CDR2 are KGHSH and LQKENI. Trimming shortened V by 3 bases and J by 7 bases, and 15 bases separated the two germline ends. CDR3 in amino acids: CASSPPGAPGGYTF. The CDR3 region has the DNA TGTGCCAGCTCACCCCCGGGGGCTCCAGGTGGCTACACCTTC.

This clonotype was seen at least ten times. The chain is built from TRBV2 and TRBJ2-5, with 9 nucleotides matching TRBD2. CDR3 length equals 15 residues. In germline, CDR1 is SNHLY, CDR2 FYNNEI. Trimming removed 6 bases from V and 1 base from J; junction bases left unmatched: 6. CDR3 bases: TGTGCCAGCAGACGGGGACTAGCTAGCCAAGAGACCCAGTACTTC. Protein product: CASRRGLASQETQYF.

This clonotype was seen more than once but under ten times. The rearrangement joins TRBV9 to TRBJ2-2; possibly TRBD1 for D (6 bases). CDR1 is SGDLS, CDR2 YYNGEE, per germline. Trimming pared 3 bases from V and 4 bases from J, leaving 13 bases between. The CDR3 is 15 amino acids. This CDR3 reads CASSAVQGGTGELFF. Here the CDR3 DNA reads TGTGCCAGCAGCGCCGTTCAAGGGGGCACCGGGGAGCTGTTTTTT.